Here is one TCR beta chain with its context. Its antigen remains unidentified. These data belong to a study of T cells in Graves' hyperthyroidism and ophthalmopathy. Study-wide findings and caveats: With a median lead of about six months before onset, the model predicted ophthalmopathy.

Regions amplified from RNA transcripts were the TCR beta CDR3 regions. When the TCR CDR3 underwent first-round RT-PCR, the HTBI primer set was used. TCRdb used MiXCR to reprocess the multiplex PCR reads, holding one entry per CDR3 protein. This table holds about 420,000 distinct CDR3 sequences, 15% to 18% found once. The CDR3 consists of 14 residues. V was pared by 1 base and J by 5 bases, with 4 bases of the junction left unmatched. V and J are TRBV12-3 or TRBV12-4 and TRBJ2-5, with 7 bases aligning to TRBD1. Sample: blood. The receptor was isolated from a woman between 18 and 29 years old with Graves' hyperthyroidism. The CDR3 nucleotides are TGTGCCAGCAGTTTAGAGGGGGCTCGCGAGACCCAGTACTTC. Its translation is CASSLEGARETQYF.